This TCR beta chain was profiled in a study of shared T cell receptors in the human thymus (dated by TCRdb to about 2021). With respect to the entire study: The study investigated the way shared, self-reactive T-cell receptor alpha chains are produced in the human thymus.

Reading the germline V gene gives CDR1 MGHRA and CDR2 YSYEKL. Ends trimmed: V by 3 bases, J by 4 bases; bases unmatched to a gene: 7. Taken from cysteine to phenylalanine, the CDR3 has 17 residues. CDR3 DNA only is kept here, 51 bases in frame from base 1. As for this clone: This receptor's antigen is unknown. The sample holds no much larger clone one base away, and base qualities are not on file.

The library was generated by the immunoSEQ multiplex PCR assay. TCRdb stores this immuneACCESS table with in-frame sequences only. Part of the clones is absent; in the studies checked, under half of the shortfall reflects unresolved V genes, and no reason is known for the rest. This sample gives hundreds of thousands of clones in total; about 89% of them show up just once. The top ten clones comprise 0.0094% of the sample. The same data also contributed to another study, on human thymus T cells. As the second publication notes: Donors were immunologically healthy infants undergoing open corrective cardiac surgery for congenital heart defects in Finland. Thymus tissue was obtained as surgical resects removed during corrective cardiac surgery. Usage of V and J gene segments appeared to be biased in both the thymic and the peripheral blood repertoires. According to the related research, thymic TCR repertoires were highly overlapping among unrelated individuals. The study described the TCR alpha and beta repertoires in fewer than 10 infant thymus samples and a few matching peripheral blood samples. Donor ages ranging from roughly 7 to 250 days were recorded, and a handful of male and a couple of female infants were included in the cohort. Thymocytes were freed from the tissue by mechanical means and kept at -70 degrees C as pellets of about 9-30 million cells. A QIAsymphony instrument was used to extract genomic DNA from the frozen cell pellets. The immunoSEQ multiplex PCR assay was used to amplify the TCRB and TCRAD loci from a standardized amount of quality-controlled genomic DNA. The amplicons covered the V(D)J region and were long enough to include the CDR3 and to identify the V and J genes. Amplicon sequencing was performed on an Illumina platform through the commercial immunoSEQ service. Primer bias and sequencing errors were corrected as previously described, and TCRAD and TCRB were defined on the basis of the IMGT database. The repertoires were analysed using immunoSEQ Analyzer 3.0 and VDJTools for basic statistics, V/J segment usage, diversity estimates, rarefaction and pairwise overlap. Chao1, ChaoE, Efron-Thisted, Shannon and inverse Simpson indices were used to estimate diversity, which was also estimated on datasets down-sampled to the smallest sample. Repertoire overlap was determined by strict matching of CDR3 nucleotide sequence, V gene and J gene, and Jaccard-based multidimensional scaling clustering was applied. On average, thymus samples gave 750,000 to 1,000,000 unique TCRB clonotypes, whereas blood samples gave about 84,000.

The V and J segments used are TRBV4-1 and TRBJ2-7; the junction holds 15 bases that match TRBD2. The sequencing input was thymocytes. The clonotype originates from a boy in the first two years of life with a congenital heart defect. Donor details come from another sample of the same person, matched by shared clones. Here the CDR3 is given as CASSHRGLAGGGYEQYF. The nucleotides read TGCGCCAGCAGCCACAGGGGACTAGCGGGAGGCGGGTACGAGCAGTACTTC.